These 25 T cell receptor beta chains share one sample of origin, sequenced in a study of memory CD4+ T cells and cytomegalovirus serostatus. Profiled with immunoSEQ multiplex PCR; TCRdb holds only in-frame clones, not every one. The repertoire holds about 50,000 clones, with roughly 73% as singletons. The sort gate was single viable CD3+CD4+CD8-CD45RO+ cells for memory CD4+ T cells. The sequencing sample was made of memory CD4+ T cells from blood. The receptors here all came from an adult in good health and CMV-seronegative.

The chain couples TRBV5-4 to TRBJ2-6, with 8 positions matching TRBD1. The germline V gene encodes CDR1 SGHNT and CDR2 YYREEE (reference sequence). J was trimmed by 0 bases and V by 1 base; bases with no gene match: 12. This CDR3 region has 20 residues. Here the CDR3 reads CASSLLGQGRLVSGANVLTF. The DNA of the CDR3 is TGTGCCAGCAGCTTGTTAGGACAGGGTCGATTGGTCTCTGGGGCCAACGTCCTGACTTTC.

The chain employs TRBV19 and TRBJ1-2, with 9 positions matching TRBD1. V dropped 5 bases and J dropped 3; count of bases not matched to a gene: 4. Germline-derived CDR1 and CDR2 are LNHDA and SQIVND (reference sequence). CDR3 length: 14 residues. The CDR3 loop reads CASSPGQGHYGYTF. The CDR3 coding sequence is TGTGCCAGTAGTCCGGGACAGGGCCACTATGGCTACACCTTC.

V is TRBV10-3 and J is TRBJ2-7; possibly TRBD1 for D (5 bases). Germline CDR1 ENHRY, CDR2 SYGVKD. Trimming stripped 9 bases from V and 5 bases from J, with 17 bases between. This CDR3 spans 13 amino acids. CDR3 in DNA: TGTGCCATTTTAGGCAGGGTAGAGGACGAGCAGTACTTC. It translates to CAILGRVEDEQYF.

This sequence joins TRBV9 and TRBJ1-2; 7 positions match TRBD1. The CDR3 contains 15 residues. The V segment lost 2 bases and the J segment 4 bases; nucleotides outside the gene matches: 8. Germline V gene data show CDR1 as SGDLS and CDR2 as YYNGEE. The CDR3: CASSVGTDRVYGYTF. DNA for the CDR3: TGTGCCAGCAGCGTGGGCACCGACAGGGTCTATGGCTACACCTTC. Full variable domain (missing parts from reference TRBV9 and TRBJ1-2): DSGVTQTPKHLITATGQRVTLRCSPRSGDLSVYWYQQSLDQGLQFLIQYYNGEERAKGNILERFSAQQFPDLHSELNLSSLELGDSALYFCASSVGTDRVYGYTFGSGTRLTVV.

This chain uses TRBV4-1 with TRBJ1-1, with 12 bases matching TRBD1. J gave up 1 base and V 3 bases, and 6 bases lay outside the gene matches. From germline, CDR1 is MGHRA and CDR2 YSYEKL. The CDR3 has 17 residues. This CDR3 reads CASSHRGTGGRNTEAFF. The CDR3 bases are TGCGCCAGCAGCCATCGTGGGACAGGGGGCAGGAACACTGAAGCTTTCTTT.

CDR3 coding DNA: TGCGCCACCACCTCAGGGGTCAATCAGCCCCAGCATTTT. Translated, it gives CATTSGVNQPQHF. The genes are TRBV10-2 and TRBJ1-5, with D perhaps matching TRBD1 (6 bases). This CDR3 region has 13 residues. The germline V gene has CDR1 WSHSY and CDR2 SAAADI. Trimming took 10 bases from V and 3 from J, leaving 13 bases between them.

The chain carries TRBV11-2 and TRBJ2-1, with 7 positions matching TRBD2. The CDR3 loop spans 16 amino acids. CDR1 and CDR2 from the germline V gene are SGHAT and FQNNGV. Trimming removed 1 base from V and 6 bases from J; junction bases left unmatched: 9. The CDR3 DNA sequence: TGTGCCAGCAGCTTAGTAAGTCTGGGGAGGGGCAATGAGCAGTTCTTC. This codes for CASSLVSLGRGNEQFF.

The CDR3 region has the DNA TGTGCCAGCAGCTTATCTCGGCAAGCCCTTAATTCACCCCTCCACTTT. Translation: CASSLSRQALNSPLHF. J is TRBJ1-6 and V is TRBV11-2; D is ambiguous. Trimming cost V 2 bases and J 6 bases, with 14 bases left between them. The germline V gene has CDR1 SGHAT and CDR2 FQNNGV. CDR3 length: 16 amino acids.

V is TRBV7-2 and J is TRBJ1-5; no firm D call. CDR3 size: 16 residues. The V gene lost 1 base and the J gene lost 5 bases, with 15 bases spanning the gap. The germline gives CDR1 SGHTA, CDR2 FQGNSA. DNA for the CDR3: TGTGCCAGCAGCTTAGGTCCAGGTTTTAGGGATCAGCCCCAGCATTTT. The encoded protein is CASSLGPGFRDQPQHF.

This clone was seen a single time. The chain uses TRBV6-1 and TRBJ1-2, with D possibly TRBD1 on 6 matching bases. Germline V gene lookup returns CDR1 MNHNS and CDR2 SASEGT. V lost 6 bases to trimming and J lost 8 bases, with 19 bases between them. This CDR3 contains 14 residues. The CDR3 is CASRTAGALTGYTF. The CDR3 nucleotides read TGTGCCAGCAGGACTGCGGGGGCGCTGACCGGCTACACCTTC.

The CDR3 coding sequence is TGTGCCAGTCGCCGGGACCCGGGGAGCAATCAGCCCCAGCATTTT. Translating gives CASRRDPGSNQPQHF. The J gene is TRBJ1-5, the V gene TRBV19; D is perhaps TRBD1 (5 bases). Germline V gene data show CDR1 as LNHDA and CDR2 as SQIVND (reference sequence). The CDR3 extends over 15 amino acids. The germline V and J ends were trimmed by 8 bases and 1 base, with 15 bases remaining between them.

The V gene is TRBV6-1, the J gene TRBJ2-3; TRBD2 is a possible D gene (6 bases). In germline, CDR1 is MNHNS, CDR2 SASEGT. The CDR3 spans 14 residues. Trimming took off 11 bases at V and 4 bases at J, with 19 bases between the two ends. Written as DNA, the CDR3 is TGTGCCTCCGGCGGGATTGGGCACCCAGATACGCAGTATTTT. It is translated as CASGGIGHPDTQYF.

In its sample, this clone ranks as medium-sized. This chain links TRBV19 with TRBJ1-1; 8 positions agree with TRBD1. J gave up 4 bases and V 3 bases, and 7 bases lay outside the gene matches. CDR1 LNHDA and CDR2 SQIVND come from the germline V gene (reference sequence). The CDR3 covers 15 residues. DNA of the CDR3: TGTGCCAGTAGTATGGGATCAGGGGGCTTCACTGAAGCTTTCTTT. Amino acid sequence: CASSMGSGGFTEAFF.

V usage is TRBV5-4 and J usage is TRBJ1-2; TRBD1 might be the D (6 bases). Germline values: CDR1 SGHNT, CDR2 YYREEE (reference sequence). Trimming shortened V by 6 bases and J by 3 bases, and 18 bases separated the two germline ends. CDR3 length equals 15 residues. The CDR3 nucleotides are TGTGCCAGCATCCCCGGCGGGGCAGGGGACTATGGCTACACCTTC. This translates into CASIPGGAGDYGYTF.

The chain recombines TRBV10-3 with TRBJ2-1; D is undetermined. Per germline, CDR1 ENHRY and CDR2 SYGVKD. V dropped 10 bases and J dropped 6 bases, with 10 bases sitting between them. The CDR3 runs 11 residues. The CDR3 coding sequence is TGTGCCACCAAACAGCGCAATGAGCAGTTCTTC. Encoded protein: CATKQRNEQFF.

The chain has TRBV29-1 and TRBJ2-5, with TRBD2 matching 11 bases. CDR3 length: 14 amino acids. CDR1 SQVTM and CDR2 ANQGSEA come from the germline V gene. The V and J ends lost 5 bases and 2 bases, in that order; junction bases with no gene match: 4. The CDR3 loop reads CSVWSSGRQETQYF. CDR3 nucleotide sequence: TGCAGCGTTTGGTCTAGCGGGAGGCAAGAGACCCAGTACTTC.

The chain employs TRBV25-1 and TRBJ1-2; no firm D call. The CDR3 contains 13 residues. The V gene's germline CDR1 is MGHDK and CDR2 SYGVNS. The V and J ends lost 5 bases and 4 bases respectively, with 11 bases between them. Here the CDR3 reads CASSTSTGYGYTF. The CDR3 DNA sequence: TGTGCCAGCAGTACCTCGACCGGCTATGGCTACACCTTC.

The chain couples TRBV2 to TRBJ1-5; 7 positions agree with TRBD1. This CDR3 spans 14 amino acids. With V trimmed by 7 bases and J by 6 bases, 9 bases remained unmatched. Germline CDR1 is SNHLY and CDR2 is FYNNEI. In DNA, the CDR3 is TGTGCCAGCAATCTAGGGGGCCGGGGTCAGCCCCAGCATTTT. This encodes CASNLGGRGQPQHF.

This chain's CDR3 is CASSQDTGKDSPLHF. CDR3 DNA sequence: TGCGCCAGCAGCCAAGATACCGGGAAGGATTCACCCCTCCACTTT. This chain joins TRBV4-3 and TRBJ1-6; D unresolved. V was trimmed by 0 bases and J by 8 bases, leaving 11 bases between them. CDR3 length: 15 amino acids. Germline values: CDR1 LGHNA, CDR2 YSLEER.

The CDR3 bases are TGTGCCAGCAGTTACATCCGGCCGGGGGAAGCCGGGGAGCTGTTTTTT. As protein: CASSYIRPGEAGELFF. The V gene is TRBV6-6, the J gene TRBJ2-2; D possibly corresponds to TRBD2 (6 bases). The V gene lost 2 bases and the J gene lost 6 bases, with 16 bases spanning the gap. Germline V gene sequence: CDR1 MNHNY, CDR2 SVGAGI (reference sequence). The CDR3 has 16 amino acids.

The genes are TRBV5-4 and TRBJ1-2, with a tentative D call TRBD1 (6 bases). Germline V gives CDR1 SGHNT, CDR2 YYREEE (reference sequence). Between the trimmed V and J ends, which lost 5 bases and 4 bases, there was a span of 9 bases. This CDR3 is built from 12 residues. The chain's CDR3 is CASRDSGYGYTF. The CDR3 coding sequence is TGTGCCAGCAGGGACAGCGGCTATGGCTACACCTTC.

The chain uses TRBV6-1 and TRBJ2-2; TRBD2 might be the D (5 bases). The CDR3 spans 17 residues. The V and J ends lost 3 bases and 0 bases respectively, with 14 bases between them. CDR1 is MNHNS, CDR2 SASEGT, per germline. The CDR3 spells CASSDRSGSTNTGELFF. The CDR3 bases are TGTGCCAGCAGTGATCGGTCGGGGTCTACGAACACCGGGGAGCTGTTTTTT.

J is TRBJ2-1 and V is TRBV7-6; D could derive from TRBD1 or TRBD2 (6 bases each). The germline gives CDR1 SGHVS, CDR2 FNYEAQ. V lost 6 bases, J lost 13 bases, and 22 bases lay in between. The CDR3 is 14 residues long. The CDR3 protein is CASSPRGAGFEQFF. DNA of the CDR3: TGTGCCAGCAGTCCAAGGGGGGCAGGGTTCGAACAGTTCTTC.

The chain has TRBV7-9 and TRBJ1-2, with no clear D. The CDR3 contains 13 residues. Germline-derived CDR1 and CDR2 are SEHNR and FQNEAQ (reference sequence). The V gene lost 5 bases and the J gene lost 2 bases, with 9 bases spanning the gap. CDR3 sequence: CASSADGNYGYTF. The CDR3, as DNA: TGTGCCAGCAGCGCCGACGGGAACTATGGCTACACCTTC. The full variable domain, with the rest looked up from reference TRBV7-9 and TRBJ1-2, is DTGVSQNPRHKITKRGQNVTFRCDPISEHNRLYWYRQTLGQGPEFLTYFQNEAQLEKSRLLSDRFSAERPKGSFSTLEIQRTEQGDSAMYLCASSADGNYGYTFGSGTRLTVV.

This chain joins TRBV18 and TRBJ1-6; a weak D match, TRBD1 (5 bases). The V end was cut by 1 base, the J end by 5 bases, with 9 bases between. CDR1 and CDR2 from the germline V gene are KGHSH and LQKENI. The CDR3 loop spans 15 amino acids. The CDR3 coding sequence is TGTGCCAGCTCACCACTTCAGGGACATAATTCACCCCTCCACTTT. The encoded protein is CASSPLQGHNSPLHF.